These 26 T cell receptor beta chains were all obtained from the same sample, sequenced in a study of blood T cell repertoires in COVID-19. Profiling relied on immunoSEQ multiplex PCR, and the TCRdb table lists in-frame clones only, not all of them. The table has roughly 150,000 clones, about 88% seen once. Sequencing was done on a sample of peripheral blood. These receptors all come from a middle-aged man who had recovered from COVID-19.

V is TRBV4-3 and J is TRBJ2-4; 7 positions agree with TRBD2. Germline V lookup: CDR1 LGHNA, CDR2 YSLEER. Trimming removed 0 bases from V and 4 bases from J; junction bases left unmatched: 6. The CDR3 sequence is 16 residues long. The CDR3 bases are TGCGCCAGCAGCCAAGAATGGGGGGGAGGAAAAAACATTCAGTACTTC. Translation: CASSQEWGGGKNIQYF.

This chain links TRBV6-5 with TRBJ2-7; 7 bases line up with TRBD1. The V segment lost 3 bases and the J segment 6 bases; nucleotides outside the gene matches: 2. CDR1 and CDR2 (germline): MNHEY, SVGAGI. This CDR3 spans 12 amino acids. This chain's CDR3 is CASSYSGGEQYF. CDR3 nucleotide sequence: TGTGCCAGCAGTTATTCAGGGGGCGAGCAGTACTTC.

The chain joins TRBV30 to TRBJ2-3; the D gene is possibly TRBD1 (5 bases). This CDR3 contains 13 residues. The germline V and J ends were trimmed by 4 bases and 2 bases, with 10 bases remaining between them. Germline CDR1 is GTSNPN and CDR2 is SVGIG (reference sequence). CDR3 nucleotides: TGTGCCTGGACCAAGACAGACACAGATACGCAGTATTTT. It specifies CAWTKTDTDTQYF.

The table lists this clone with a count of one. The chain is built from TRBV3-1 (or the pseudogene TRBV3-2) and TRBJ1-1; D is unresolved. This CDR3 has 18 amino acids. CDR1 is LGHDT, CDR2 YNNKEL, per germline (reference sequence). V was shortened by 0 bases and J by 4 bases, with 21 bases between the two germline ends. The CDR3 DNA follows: TGTGCCAGCAGCCAAGATAGGAGGGCCCGTCGGGGAAGCACTGAAGCTTTCTTT. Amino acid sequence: CASSQDRRARRGSTEAFF.

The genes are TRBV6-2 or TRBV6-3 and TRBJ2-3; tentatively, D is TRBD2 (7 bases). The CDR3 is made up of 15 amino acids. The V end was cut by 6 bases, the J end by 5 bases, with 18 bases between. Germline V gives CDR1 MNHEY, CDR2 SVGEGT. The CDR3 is CASSPNGGGLDTQYF. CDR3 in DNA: TGTGCCAGCAGCCCAAATGGGGGGGGCCTAGATACGCAGTATTTT.

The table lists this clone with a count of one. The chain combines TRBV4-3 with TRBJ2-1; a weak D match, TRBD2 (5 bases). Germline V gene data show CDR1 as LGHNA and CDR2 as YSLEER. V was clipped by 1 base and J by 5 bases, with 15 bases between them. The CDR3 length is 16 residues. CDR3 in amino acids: CASSQGPSGPNNEQFF. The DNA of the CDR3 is TGCGCCAGCAGCCAAGGCCCCAGCGGCCCCAACAATGAGCAGTTCTTC.

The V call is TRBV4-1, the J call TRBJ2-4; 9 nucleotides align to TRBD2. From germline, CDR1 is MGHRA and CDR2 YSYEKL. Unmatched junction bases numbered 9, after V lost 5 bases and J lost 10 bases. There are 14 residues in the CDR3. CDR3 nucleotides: TGCGCCAGCAGCACTCCGGGACTAGCCCAGATTCAGTACTTC. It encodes CASSTPGLAQIQYF.

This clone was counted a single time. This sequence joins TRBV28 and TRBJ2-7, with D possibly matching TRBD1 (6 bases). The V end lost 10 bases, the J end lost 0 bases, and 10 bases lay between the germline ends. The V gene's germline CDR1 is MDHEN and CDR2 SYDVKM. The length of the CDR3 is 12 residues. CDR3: CATGVPSYEQYF. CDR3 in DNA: TGTGCCACAGGGGTCCCCTCCTACGAGCAGTACTTC.

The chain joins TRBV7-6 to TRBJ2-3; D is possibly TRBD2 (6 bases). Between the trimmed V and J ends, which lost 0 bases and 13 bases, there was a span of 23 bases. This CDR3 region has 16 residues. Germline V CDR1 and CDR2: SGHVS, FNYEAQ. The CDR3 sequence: CASSLADWTNIGVEYF. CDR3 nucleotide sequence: TGTGCCAGCAGCTTAGCTGATTGGACTAACATAGGGGTGGAGTATTTT.

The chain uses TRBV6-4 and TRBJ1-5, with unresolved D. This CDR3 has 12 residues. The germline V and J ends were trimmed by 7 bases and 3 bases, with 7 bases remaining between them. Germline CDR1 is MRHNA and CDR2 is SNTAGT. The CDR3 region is CASTQANQPQHF. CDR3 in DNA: TGTGCCAGCACCCAGGCCAATCAGCCCCAGCATTTT.

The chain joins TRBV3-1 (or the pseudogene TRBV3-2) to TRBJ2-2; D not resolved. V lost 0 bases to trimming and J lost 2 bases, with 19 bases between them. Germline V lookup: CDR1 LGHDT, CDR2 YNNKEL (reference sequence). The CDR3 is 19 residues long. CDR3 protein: CASSQETGWRNPNTGELFF. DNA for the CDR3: TGTGCCAGCAGCCAAGAGACCGGCTGGCGGAACCCCAACACCGGGGAGCTGTTTTTT.

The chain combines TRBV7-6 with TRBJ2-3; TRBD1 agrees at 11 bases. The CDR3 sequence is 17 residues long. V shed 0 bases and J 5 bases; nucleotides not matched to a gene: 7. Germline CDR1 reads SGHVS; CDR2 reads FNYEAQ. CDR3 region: CASSLAGGQGAGDTQYF. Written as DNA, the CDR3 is TGTGCCAGCAGCTTAGCGGGAGGACAGGGGGCCGGAGATACGCAGTATTTT.

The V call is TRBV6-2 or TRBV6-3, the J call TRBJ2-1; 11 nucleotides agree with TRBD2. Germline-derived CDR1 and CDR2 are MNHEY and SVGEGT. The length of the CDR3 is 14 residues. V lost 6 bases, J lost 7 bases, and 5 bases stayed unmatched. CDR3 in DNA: TGTGCCAGCAGCCGACTAGCGGGACGTAATGAGCAGTTCTTC. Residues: CASSRLAGRNEQFF.

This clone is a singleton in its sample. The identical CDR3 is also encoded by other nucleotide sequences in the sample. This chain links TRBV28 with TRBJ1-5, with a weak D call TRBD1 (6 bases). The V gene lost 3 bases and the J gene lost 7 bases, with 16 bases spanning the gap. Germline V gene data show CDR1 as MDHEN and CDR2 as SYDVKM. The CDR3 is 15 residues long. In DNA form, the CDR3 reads TGTGCCAGCAGTTTGGGGGGGGCACGGGGGCAGCCCCAGCATTTT. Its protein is CASSLGGARGQPQHF.

As DNA, the CDR3 is TGTGCCAGCAGCGTAGCGGGACCAAGGTACGAGCAGTACTTC. It codes for CASSVAGPRYEQYF. The chain carries TRBV5-6 and TRBJ2-7; 8 nucleotides align to TRBD2. The CDR3 runs to 14 residues. The V gene's germline CDR1 is SGHDT and CDR2 YYEEEE. V shed 4 bases and J 4 bases; nucleotides not matched to a gene: 7.

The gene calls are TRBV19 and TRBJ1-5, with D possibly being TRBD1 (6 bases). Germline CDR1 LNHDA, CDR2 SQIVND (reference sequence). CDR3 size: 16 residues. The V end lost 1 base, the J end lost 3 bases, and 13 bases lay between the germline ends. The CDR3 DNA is TGTGCCAGTAGTATAGTGGGACACAGCTTCAATCAGCCCCAGCATTTT. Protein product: CASSIVGHSFNQPQHF.

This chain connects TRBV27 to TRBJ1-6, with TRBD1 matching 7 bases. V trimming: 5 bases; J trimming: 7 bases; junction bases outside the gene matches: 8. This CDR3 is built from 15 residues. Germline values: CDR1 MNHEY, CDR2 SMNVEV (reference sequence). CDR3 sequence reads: CASSTPTGWNSPLHF. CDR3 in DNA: TGTGCCAGCAGTACACCGACAGGGTGGAATTCACCCCTCCACTTT.

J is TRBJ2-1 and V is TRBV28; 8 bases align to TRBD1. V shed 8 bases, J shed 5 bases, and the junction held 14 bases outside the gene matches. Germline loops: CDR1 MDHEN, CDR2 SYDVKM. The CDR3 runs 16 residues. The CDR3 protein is CASGRLGQGTDNEQFF. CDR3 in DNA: TGTGCCAGCGGAAGACTTGGACAGGGTACGGACAATGAGCAGTTCTTC.

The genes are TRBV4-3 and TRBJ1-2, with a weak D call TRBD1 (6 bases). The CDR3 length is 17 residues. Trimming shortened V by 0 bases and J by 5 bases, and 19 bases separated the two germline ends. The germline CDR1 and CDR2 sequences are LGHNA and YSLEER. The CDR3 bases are TGCGCCAGCAGCCAAGACCCCAGGGGCCTGCGGCGGTATGGCTACACCTTC. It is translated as CASSQDPRGLRRYGYTF.

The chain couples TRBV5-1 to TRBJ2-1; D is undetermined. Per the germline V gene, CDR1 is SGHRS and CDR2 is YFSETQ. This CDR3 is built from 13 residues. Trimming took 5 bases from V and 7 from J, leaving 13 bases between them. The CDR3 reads CASRAPADNEQFF. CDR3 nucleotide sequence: TGCGCCAGCAGAGCGCCTGCCGATAATGAGCAGTTCTTC.

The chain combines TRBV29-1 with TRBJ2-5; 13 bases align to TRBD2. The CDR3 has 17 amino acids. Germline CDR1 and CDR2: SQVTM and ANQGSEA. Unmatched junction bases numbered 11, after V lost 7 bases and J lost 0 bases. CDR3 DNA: TGCAGCGCCGTACCGGGACTAGCGGGGTCGTACCAAGAGACCCAGTACTTC. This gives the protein CSAVPGLAGSYQETQYF.

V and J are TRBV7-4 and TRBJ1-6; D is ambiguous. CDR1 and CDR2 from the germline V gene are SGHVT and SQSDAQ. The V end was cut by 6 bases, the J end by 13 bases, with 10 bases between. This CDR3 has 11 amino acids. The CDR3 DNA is TGTGCCAGCAGATCACAGTCTCCCCTCCACTTT. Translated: CASRSQSPLHF.

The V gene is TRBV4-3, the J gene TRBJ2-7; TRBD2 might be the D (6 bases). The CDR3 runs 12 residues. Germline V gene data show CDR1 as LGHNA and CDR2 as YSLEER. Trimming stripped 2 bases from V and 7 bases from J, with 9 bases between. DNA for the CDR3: TGCGCCAGCAGCCAAAACGCGGGGGAGCAGTACTTC. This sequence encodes CASSQNAGEQYF.

CDR3 nucleotides: TGTGCCAGCAGTCGTCCCGGACAGGGGATGGATGGCTACACCTTC. This codes for CASSRPGQGMDGYTF. V and J are TRBV27 and TRBJ1-2; 9 bases fit TRBD1. The germline V gene encodes CDR1 MNHEY and CDR2 SMNVEV (reference sequence). After removal of 5 bases from V and 6 bases from J, the junction contained 10 bases not matched to a gene. CDR3 length: 15 amino acids.

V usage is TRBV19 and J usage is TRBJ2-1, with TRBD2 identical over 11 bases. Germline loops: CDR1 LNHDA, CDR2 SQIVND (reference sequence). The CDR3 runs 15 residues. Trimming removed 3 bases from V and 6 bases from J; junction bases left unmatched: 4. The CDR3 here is CASSISGGAPNEQFF. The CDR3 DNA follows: TGTGCCAGTAGTATTAGCGGGGGGGCCCCCAATGAGCAGTTCTTC.

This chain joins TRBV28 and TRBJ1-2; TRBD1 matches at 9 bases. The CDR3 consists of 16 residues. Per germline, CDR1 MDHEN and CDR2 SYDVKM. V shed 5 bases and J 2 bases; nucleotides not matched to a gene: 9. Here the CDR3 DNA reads TGTGCCAGCAGTCCCCTGGGACAGGGAAGGAACTATGGCTACACCTTC. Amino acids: CASSPLGQGRNYGYTF.